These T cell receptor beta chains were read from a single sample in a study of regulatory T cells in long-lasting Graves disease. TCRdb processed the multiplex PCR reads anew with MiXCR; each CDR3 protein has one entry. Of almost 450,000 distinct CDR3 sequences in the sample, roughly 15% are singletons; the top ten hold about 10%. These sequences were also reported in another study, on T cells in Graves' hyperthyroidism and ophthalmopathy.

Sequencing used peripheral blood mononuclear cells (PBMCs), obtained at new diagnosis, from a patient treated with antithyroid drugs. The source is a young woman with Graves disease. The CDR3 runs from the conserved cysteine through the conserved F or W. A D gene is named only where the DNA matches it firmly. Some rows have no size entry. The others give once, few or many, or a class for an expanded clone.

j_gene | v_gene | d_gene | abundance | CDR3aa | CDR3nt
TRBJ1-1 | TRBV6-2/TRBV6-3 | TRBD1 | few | CASSDDRGDTEAFF | TGTGCCAGCAGCGACGACAGGGGAGACACTGAAGCTTTCTTT
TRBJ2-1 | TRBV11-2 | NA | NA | CASSLIGGTGLHMAQFF | TGTGCCAGCAGCTTAATCGGGGGGACAGGCCTCCATATGGCGCAGTTCTTC
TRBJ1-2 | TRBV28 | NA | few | CASSPVGILNYGYTF | TGTGCCAGCAGCCCAGTGGGAATCCTTAACTATGGCTACACCTTC
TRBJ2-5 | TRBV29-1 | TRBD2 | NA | CSVATGLRQETQYF | TGCAGCGTGGCTACGGGACTACGGCAAGAGACCCAGTACTTC
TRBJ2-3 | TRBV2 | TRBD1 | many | CASSEDRYTQYF | TGTGCCAGCAGTGAGGACAGGTATACGCAGTATTTT
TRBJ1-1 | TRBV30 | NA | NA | CAWKVGANTEAFF | TGTGCCTGGAAGGTGGGGGCGAACACTGAAGCTTTCTTT
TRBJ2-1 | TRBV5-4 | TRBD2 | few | CASSLGSGRDEQFF | TGTGCCAGCAGCTTGGGTAGCGGGAGGGATGAGCAGTTCTTC
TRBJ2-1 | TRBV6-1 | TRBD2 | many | CASSDASGDYNEQFF | TGTGCCAGCAGTGACGCTAGCGGAGACTACAATGAGCAGTTCTTC
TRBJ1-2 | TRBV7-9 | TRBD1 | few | CASSHDREFNYGYTF | TGTGCCAGCAGTCACGACAGGGAGTTTAACTATGGCTACACCTTC
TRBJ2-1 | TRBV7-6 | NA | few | CASSFPGHRYNEQFF | TGTGCCAGCAGCTTTCCCGGACACCGCTACAATGAGCAGTTCTTC
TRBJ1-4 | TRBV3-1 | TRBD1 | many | CASSDRGPEKLFF | TGTGCCAGCAGCGACAGGGGGCCTGAAAAACTGTTTTTT
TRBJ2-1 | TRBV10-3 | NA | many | CAISGVRSSYNEQFF | TGTGCCATCAGTGGAGTTCGAAGCTCCTACAATGAGCAGTTCTTC
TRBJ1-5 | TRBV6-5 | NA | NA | CASSSALGNQPQHF | TGTGCCAGCAGTTCGGCCTTGGGCAATCAGCCCCAGCATTTT
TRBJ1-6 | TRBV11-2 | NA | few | CASSSINSPLHF | TGTGCCAGCAGCTCCATAAATTCACCCCTCCACTTT
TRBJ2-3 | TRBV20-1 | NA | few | CSARTFPRYNTDTQYF | TGCAGTGCTCGGACTTTCCCACGCTACAACACAGATACGCAGTATTTT
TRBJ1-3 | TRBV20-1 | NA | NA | CSAVGQFNTIYF | TGCAGTGCTGTCGGACAATTTAACACCATATATTTT
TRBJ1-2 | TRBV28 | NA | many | CASSTSGGARDYGYTF | TGTGCCAGCAGTACCTCTGGGGGCGCAAGGGACTATGGCTACACCTTC
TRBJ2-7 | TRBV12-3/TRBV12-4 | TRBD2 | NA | CASSLVGAGVVYEQYF | TGTGCCAGCAGTTTAGTCGGAGCGGGAGTGGTGTACGAGCAGTACTTC
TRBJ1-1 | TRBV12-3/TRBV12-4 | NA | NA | CASNRIPMNTEAFF | TGTGCCAGCAATCGAATCCCTATGAACACTGAAGCTTTCTTT
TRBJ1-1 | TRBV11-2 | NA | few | CASSLNHGNSGAFF | TGTGCCAGCAGCTTAAACCACGGGAATTCTGGAGCTTTCTTT
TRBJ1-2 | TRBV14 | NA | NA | CASSPRDGLRPNYGYTF | TGTGCCAGCAGCCCTCGGGACGGTTTGAGGCCTAACTATGGCTACACCTTC
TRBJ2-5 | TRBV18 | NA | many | CASSPPTIETQYF | TGTGCCAGCTCACCACCTACCATAGAGACCCAGTACTTC
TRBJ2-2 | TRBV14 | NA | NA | CASFKGGSNTGELFF | TGTGCCAGCTTCAAAGGAGGATCGAACACCGGGGAGCTGTTTTTT
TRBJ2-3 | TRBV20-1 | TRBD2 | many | CSAHPGLAGTSTDTQYF | TGCAGTGCTCACCCGGGACTAGCGGGTACTAGCACAGATACGCAGTATTTT
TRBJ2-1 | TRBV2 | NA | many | CASSERDRHNEQFF | TGTGCCAGCAGTGAGCGGGACAGACACAATGAGCAGTTCTTC
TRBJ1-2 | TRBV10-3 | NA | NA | CAISVKGRSNYGYTF | TGTGCCATCAGTGTAAAGGGTAGAAGTAACTATGGCTACACCTTC
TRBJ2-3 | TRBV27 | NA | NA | CASSLSRWGAADTQYF | TGTGCCAGCAGTTTATCGAGATGGGGGGCTGCAGATACGCAGTATTTT
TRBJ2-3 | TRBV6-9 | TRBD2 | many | CASSSIPGTSRTDTQYF | TGTGCCAGCAGTTCAATCCCCGGGACTAGCAGGACAGATACGCAGTATTTT